This TCR beta chain originates from a study of T cells in narcolepsy. Study details: Healthy controls were enrolled alongside patients with narcolepsy type 1 or type 2.

Details on this clone: Its antigen is still unknown.

General study points: Autoreactive clonotypes reportedly recurred in blood of same and different patients, not controls. Comparing one patient's CSF and blood CD4+ clonotypes highlighted HCRT- and TRIB2-specific autoreactive clonotypes. No autoreactive T cell clone sequences appeared in some memory CD4+ repertoires.

Repertoires were generated with immunoSEQ multiplex PCR, while TCRdb's copy carries only in-frame clones and drops some. Counted here are around 19,000 clones, around 86% occurring once; the ten biggest clones make up approximately 1.6%. Deletions cut 3 bases from V and 5 bases from J, with 14 bases between. CDR1 is LNHDA, CDR2 SQIVND, per germline (reference sequence). This CDR3 region has 15 residues. This chain connects TRBV19 to TRBJ1-5; D perhaps matches TRBD1 (6 bases). What was sequenced was memory (CD45RA-) CD4+ T cells from blood. The TCR originated in a human donor in good health. CDR3 in amino acids: CASSIAGAMDQPQHF. DNA for the CDR3: TGTGCCAGTAGTATTGCGGGGGCAATGGATCAGCCCCAGCATTTT.